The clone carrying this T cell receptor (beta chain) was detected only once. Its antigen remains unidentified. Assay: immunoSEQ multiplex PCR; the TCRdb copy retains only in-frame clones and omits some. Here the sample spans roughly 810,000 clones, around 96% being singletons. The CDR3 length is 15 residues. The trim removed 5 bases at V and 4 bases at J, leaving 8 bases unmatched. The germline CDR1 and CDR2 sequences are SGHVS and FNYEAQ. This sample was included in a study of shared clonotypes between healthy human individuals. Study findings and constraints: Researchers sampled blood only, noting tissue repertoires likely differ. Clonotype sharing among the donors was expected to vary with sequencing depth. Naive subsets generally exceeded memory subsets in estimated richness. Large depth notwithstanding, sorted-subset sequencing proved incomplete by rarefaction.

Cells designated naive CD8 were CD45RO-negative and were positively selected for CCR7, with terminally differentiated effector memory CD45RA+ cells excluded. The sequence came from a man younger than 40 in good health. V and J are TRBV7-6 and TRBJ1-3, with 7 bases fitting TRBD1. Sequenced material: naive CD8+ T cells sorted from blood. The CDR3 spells CASSPSTGDGNTIYF. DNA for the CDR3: TGTGCCAGCAGCCCCTCTACAGGGGACGGAAACACCATATATTTT.